The next 24 T cell receptor beta chains were all read from a single sample in a study of T cells after yellow fever vaccination. TCRdb ran MiXCR on the 5' RACE reads and lists one entry per CDR3 protein. The data contain 68,000 or so distinct CDR3 sequences, less than 8.5% of them singletons. The input for sequencing was CD8+ T cells sorted from PBMCs, taken roughly 46 days after the first yellow fever vaccination. The receptors derive from a man aged 18-30 years who received the YFV17D yellow fever vaccine.

This clonotype was counted at least ten times. The V and J genes are TRBV6-4 and TRBJ2-3; 7 nucleotides align to TRBD2. This CDR3 contains 15 residues. CDR1 MRHNA and CDR2 SNTAGT come from the germline V gene. V trimming: 3 bases; J trimming: 1 base; junction bases outside the gene matches: 4. The CDR3 protein is CASSEQRGGTDTQYF. The CDR3 DNA reads TGTGCCAGCAGTGAGCAACGGGGGGGCACAGATACGCAGTATTTT.

This clonotype was picked up many times. The chain recombines TRBV4-3 with TRBJ1-4; TRBD1 might be the D (6 bases). The CDR3 totals 19 residues. The V gene's germline CDR1 is LGHNA and CDR2 YSLEER. V lost 0 bases, J lost 0 bases, and 17 bases lay in between. The CDR3 nucleotides are TGCGCCAGCAGCCAAGAAGAGAGGGGGATTCGCGCAACTAATGAAAAACTGTTTTTT. Its translation is CASSQEERGIRATNEKLFF.

The rearrangement links TRBV5-4 to TRBJ2-1; D not certain. Germline values: CDR1 SGHNT, CDR2 YYREEE (reference sequence). V lost 3 bases to trimming and J lost 7 bases, with 8 bases between them. The CDR3 is 12 amino acids. The CDR3 coding sequence is TGTGCCAGCAGCTCTGCCCTGAATGAGCAGTTCTTC. Translation: CASSSALNEQFF.

This clonotype was detected many times. The CDR3 DNA follows: TGTGCCAGCAGTTTAAAACAGGGAGGCTACAATGAGCAGTTCTTC. Amino acids: CASSLKQGGYNEQFF. The rearrangement uses TRBV27 and TRBJ2-1; the D gene could be TRBD1 or TRBD2 (6 bases each). The germline CDR1 and CDR2 sequences are MNHEY and SMNVEV (reference sequence). The CDR3 spans 15 residues. V lost 2 bases to trimming and J lost 3 bases, with 11 bases between them.

This clonotype has just a few counts. The V gene is TRBV27, the J gene TRBJ2-3; TRBD2 might be the D (5 bases). CDR1 MNHEY and CDR2 SMNVEV come from the germline V gene (reference sequence). V was shortened by 8 bases and J by 6 bases, with 12 bases between the two germline ends. This CDR3 has 12 residues. DNA of the CDR3: TGTGCCAGCCGGAGAGACTACGATACGCAGTATTTT. Protein product: CASRRDYDTQYF.

Ten or more counts support this clonotype. The J gene is TRBJ2-7, the V gene TRBV12-3 or TRBV12-4; 8 nucleotides agree with TRBD2. With 5 bases clipped from V and 7 bases from J, the junction kept 10 bases outside the gene matches. The CDR3 runs to 14 residues. The CDR3 DNA follows: TGTGCCAGCAGTCAGCCGGGACTAGGATCTGAGCAGTACTTC. It codes for CASSQPGLGSEQYF.

In its sample, this clonotype was seen many times. This rearrangement joins TRBV5-5 to TRBJ2-4, with D possibly TRBD2 on 5 matching bases. Trimming removed 5 bases at V and 4 bases at J, with 19 bases between. This CDR3 is 16 amino acids long. Germline V gene lookup returns CDR1 SGHKS and CDR2 YYEKEE (reference sequence). The CDR3 DNA reads TGTGCCAGCAGGCCCCATACAGCGGAAGGAAAAAACATTCAGTACTTC. As protein: CASRPHTAEGKNIQYF.

This clonotype appeared many times. This sequence joins TRBV7-9 and TRBJ1-5, with D perhaps matching TRBD1 (5 bases). CDR3 length equals 15 residues. Germline CDR1 is SEHNR and CDR2 is FQNEAQ (reference sequence). Trimming took off 5 bases at V and 4 bases at J, with 15 bases between the two ends. This chain's CDR3 is CASSGDRDKNQPQHF. The CDR3 nucleotides are TGTGCCAGCAGCGGTGACAGAGACAAGAATCAGCCCCAGCATTTT.

This clonotype showed up many times. The J gene is TRBJ2-3, the V gene TRBV29-1; TRBD1 or TRBD2 may be the D gene (5 bases each). V lost 3 bases to trimming and J lost 4 bases, with 17 bases between them. Germline V gene data show CDR1 as SQVTM and CDR2 as ANQGSEA. This CDR3 has 15 residues. The CDR3 reads CSVEETGTSPDTQYF. The CDR3, as DNA: TGCAGCGTTGAGGAAACGGGGACCTCCCCAGATACGCAGTATTTT.

With respect to this clonotype: A much bigger clone sits one base away, suggesting this may be a read error. The rearrangement links TRBV7-6 to TRBJ2-1; 11 nucleotides match TRBD2. The CDR3 has 15 amino acids. CDR1 SGHVS and CDR2 FNYEAQ come from the germline V gene. The CDR3 region is CARSLAVAGGNEQFF. Here the CDR3 DNA reads TGTGCCAGAAGCTTAGCGGTAGCGGGGGGGAATGAGCAGTTCTTC.

This clonotype was detected ten times or more. This chain links TRBV15 with TRBJ2-7; D may be TRBD1 (5 bases). CDR3 length equals 15 residues. Trimming left V 0 bases short and J 1 base short, with 10 bases between. Germline CDR1 is LNHNV and CDR2 is YYDKDF (reference sequence). CDR3 nucleotides: TGTGCCACCAGCAGAGACAGGGTGGGGTCCTACGAGCAGTACGTC. As protein: CATSRDRVGSYEQYV.

Ten or more counts support this clonotype. CDR3 region: CSVGYANTGELFF. For the CDR3, the DNA is TGCAGCGTTGGGTACGCGAACACCGGGGAGCTGTTTTTT. V and J are TRBV29-1 and TRBJ2-2; D is unresolved. The CDR3 sequence is 13 residues long. V lost 4 bases to trimming and J lost 0 bases, with 6 bases between them. Germline CDR1 is SQVTM and CDR2 is ANQGSEA.

This clonotype was seen a handful of times. J is TRBJ2-2 and V is TRBV12-3 or TRBV12-4; the D is unclear. Trimming took 6 bases from V and 0 from J, leaving 8 bases between them. The CDR3 runs 14 residues. The CDR3 loop is CASRPNSNTGELFF. The CDR3 nucleotides are TGTGCCAGCAGACCGAATTCGAACACCGGGGAGCTGTTTTTT.

In its sample, this clonotype was seen many times. The chain combines TRBV19 with TRBJ2-7; 9 bases line up with TRBD1. Germline V CDR1 and CDR2: LNHDA, SQIVND (reference sequence). The CDR3 spans 15 residues. The V and J ends lost 5 bases and 0 bases, in that order; junction bases with no gene match: 5. The CDR3 sequence is CASSAGQGSSYEQYF. The CDR3 nucleotides read TGTGCCAGTAGTGCGGGACAGGGAAGCTCCTACGAGCAGTACTTC.

This clonotype was seen at least ten times. The chain links TRBV14 to TRBJ2-1; 8 bases map to TRBD2. Unmatched junction bases numbered 5, after V lost 5 bases and J lost 5 bases. The CDR3 runs 14 residues. Germline V gene sequence: CDR1 SGHDN, CDR2 FVKESK. CDR3 amino acids: CASSARGGNNEQFF. The DNA of the CDR3 is TGTGCCAGCAGCGCACGGGGGGGCAACAATGAGCAGTTCTTC.

This clonotype was counted at least ten times. V usage is TRBV7-9 and J usage is TRBJ2-7, with 8 positions matching TRBD2. Germline V gene data show CDR1 as SEHNR and CDR2 as FQNEAQ (reference sequence). This CDR3 is built from 13 residues. The trim removed 5 bases at V and 6 bases at J, leaving 6 bases unmatched. The DNA of the CDR3 is TGTGCCAGCAGCCCCCCGGCGGGGGGCGAGCAGTACTTC. Protein: CASSPPAGGEQYF.

This clonotype has ten or more counts. The chain has TRBV19 and TRBJ1-6, with D perhaps TRBD1 (5 bases). Germline CDR1 LNHDA, CDR2 SQIVND (reference sequence). Trimming removed 8 bases at V and 0 bases at J, with 8 bases between. The CDR3 has 14 amino acids. CDR3 region: CASRGSSYNSPLHF. The CDR3 DNA reads TGTGCCAGTCGGGGGAGCTCCTATAATTCACCCCTCCACTTT.

This clonotype was counted only a few times. The V call is TRBV7-9, the J call TRBJ2-5; 8 bases fit TRBD1. V lost 11 bases and J lost 5; bases outside the gene matches: 13. Germline loops: CDR1 SEHNR, CDR2 FQNEAQ (reference sequence). The CDR3 contains 14 residues. CDR3 in DNA: TGTGCCGGATTAGAGACAGGGGCTGGGGAGACCCAGTACTTC. It codes for CAGLETGAGETQYF.

The rearrangement links TRBV29-1 to TRBJ2-1, with TRBD2 as a possible D gene (6 bases). In germline, CDR1 is SQVTM, CDR2 ANQGSEA. This CDR3 is built from 12 residues. Trimming removed 0 bases at V and 9 bases at J, with 9 bases between. The CDR3 nucleotides read TGCAGCGTTGAAGACAGGGAGGTTGAGCAGTTCTTC. Translation gives CSVEDREVEQFF.

This clonotype has just a few counts. The V and J genes are TRBV15 and TRBJ1-5, with D possibly being TRBD1 (5 bases). This CDR3 has 15 amino acids. Germline V gene lookup returns CDR1 LNHNV and CDR2 YYDKDF (reference sequence). The V end lost 0 bases, the J end lost 7 bases, and 13 bases lay between the germline ends. CDR3 coding DNA: TGTGCCACCAGCAGAGATAGCGGGGGAGGCCAGCCCCAGCATTTT. It specifies CATSRDSGGGQPQHF. The entire variable domain, with the rest obtained from reference TRBV15 and TRBJ1-5, is as follows: DAMVIQNPRYQVTQFGKPVTLSCSQTLNHNVMYWYQQKSSQAPKLLFHYYDKDFNNEADTPDNFQSRRPNTSFCFLDIRSPGLGDTAMYLCATSRDSGGGQPQHFGDGTRLSIL.

The V and J genes are TRBV20-1 and TRBJ2-7, with D perhaps TRBD1 (6 bases). The CDR3 totals 11 residues. Germline V gene data show CDR1 as DFQATT and CDR2 as SNEGSKA (reference sequence). Deletions cut 5 bases from V and 3 bases from J, with 8 bases between. The CDR3 spells CSALTGYEQYF. DNA of the CDR3: TGCAGTGCTTTGACAGGCTACGAGCAGTACTTC.

This clonotype has ten or more counts. For the CDR3, the DNA is TGTGCCAGCAGTTCATCAGGGGGATCTATACAGCCCCAGCATTTT. The encoded protein is CASSSSGGSIQPQHF. The gene calls are TRBV27 and TRBJ1-5; 7 nucleotides line up with TRBD1. The J segment lost 7 bases and the V segment lost 4 bases, leaving 10 bases of the junction unmatched. Germline V lookup: CDR1 MNHEY, CDR2 SMNVEV (reference sequence). The CDR3 has 15 residues.

This clonotype occurred many times. This sequence joins TRBV20-1 and TRBJ2-7, with 9 bases aligning to TRBD2. Per the germline V gene, CDR1 is DFQATT and CDR2 is SNEGSKA (reference sequence). The CDR3 spans 13 residues. The junction had 6 bases not matched to a gene; V was cut back by 7 bases and J by 2 bases. CDR3: CSGASGDPYEQYF. CDR3 in DNA: TGCAGTGGGGCTAGCGGGGACCCCTACGAGCAGTACTTC.

This clonotype appeared many times. V is TRBV12-3 or TRBV12-4 and J is TRBJ2-1; D possibly uses TRBD1 or TRBD2 (5 bases each). The ends were cut back, 3 bases at V and 12 bases at J, with 12 bases in the middle. The CDR3 has 12 amino acids. As DNA, the CDR3 is TGTGCCAGCAGTTTGATGGGGGATCGGCAGTTCTTC. Translated, it gives CASSLMGDRQFF.